This TCR beta chain was captured by sequencing in a study of T cell responses to AZD1222 COVID-19 vaccine. Data came from immunoSEQ multiplex PCR; TCRdb stores just in-frame clones and leaves some out. This sample has 150,000 or so clones, with 89% found just once. J gave up 5 bases and V 4 bases, and 12 bases lay outside the gene matches. The CDR3 extends over 16 amino acids. The germline V gene has CDR1 SGHVS and CDR2 FNYEAQ. Points on this clone: Its matching antigen is unknown.

Overall study results and limits: Just a handful of AZD1222 recipients were seropositive at baseline. Reportedly, close to half of spike-specific TCRs are directed against unmutated variant regions. The CD4 TCRs associated with vaccination extended across spike and predominated at 160-218 and 743-854. Repertoires were sampled only after the peak T cell response.

The chain carries TRBV7-6 and TRBJ2-7; the match to TRBD1 covers 9 bases. Sequences were derived from peripheral blood, sampled on day 0 of AZD1222 vaccination. This receptor was taken from an adult in good health. CDR3 region: CASSSRGPDRGHEQYF. CDR3 DNA sequence: TGTGCCAGCAGCTCAAGGGGACCGGACAGGGGTCACGAGCAGTACTTC. The full variable domain, in which reference TRBV7-6 and TRBJ2-7 provide the parts outside the CDR3, is GAGVSQSPRYKVTKRGQDVALRCDPISGHVSLYWYRQALGQGPEFLTYFNYEAQQDKSGLPNDRFSAERPEGSISTLTIQRTEQRDSAMYRCASSSRGPDRGHEQYFGPGTRLTVT.